This T cell receptor (beta chain) was documented in a study of blood T cell repertoires in COVID-19. In the study overall: Samples representing acute and convalescent COVID-19 were sourced from the United States, Italy and Spain. In each case, the material was cDNA or gDNA derived from T cells, B-cell-depleted T cells, or PBMCs.

Clones were sequenced by immunoSEQ multiplex PCR, and TCRdb holds only the in-frame ones, with some missing. This table holds 150,000 to 200,000 clones, about 83% found once. CDR3 length: 16 residues. V was trimmed by 0 bases and J by 3 bases, leaving 16 bases between them. From germline, CDR1 is SGHDT and CDR2 YYEEEE. The V and J genes are TRBV5-6 and TRBJ2-7; the D gene is possibly TRBD2 (6 bases). The receptor was derived from a woman at least 80 years old with acute or convalescent COVID-19. The sequencing sample was made of peripheral blood. The CDR3 bases are TGTGCCAGCAGCTTGGGAGGGAGGTGGGGTCTCTACGAGCAGTACTTC. This gives the protein CASSLGGRWGLYEQYF.